The 19 T cell receptor beta chains below all came from one sample that was sequenced in a study of OX40 agonist ivuxolimab in advanced cancers. Only in-frame clones appear in the TCRdb table, and some are missing; sequencing was by immunoSEQ multiplex PCR. The sample lists 70,000 to 80,000 clones; roughly 81% were seen once. The specimen comprised CD4+ or CD8+ T cells sorted from blood, sampled in a trial of the OX40 agonist ivuxolimab. These receptor sequences come from an adult with an advanced solid tumor such as melanoma, head and neck, liver or kidney cancer.

This clone was recorded once. This chain joins TRBV27 and TRBJ2-1; a possible D gene is TRBD2 (5 bases). V lost 0 bases, J lost 1 base, and 7 bases lay in between. Germline V lookup: CDR1 MNHEY, CDR2 SMNVEV (reference sequence). The CDR3 has 15 amino acids. This CDR3 reads CASSLSRVSYNEQFF. The DNA for the CDR3 is TGTGCCAGCAGTTTATCGAGGGTGTCCTACAATGAGCAGTTCTTC.

The chain employs TRBV21-1 and TRBJ2-7. TRBV21-1 constitutes a pseudogene. The CDR3 has 15 residues. CDR3 residues: CASSKVSARPYEQYF. The CDR3 DNA reads TGTGCCAGCAGCAAAGTTTCCGCGAGACCCTACGAGCAGTACTTC.

The chain couples TRBV5-4 to TRBJ1-4; TRBD1 agrees at 9 bases. V shed 4 bases, J shed 8 bases, and the junction held 6 bases outside the gene matches. This CDR3 has 14 amino acids. Germline CDR1 SGHNT, CDR2 YYREEE (reference sequence). CDR3 bases: TGTGCCAGCAGCCCCGGACAGGGGAGAGAAAAACTGTTTTTT. Protein sequence: CASSPGQGREKLFF. The variable domain in full, completed from reference TRBV5-4 and TRBJ1-4, reads ETGVTQSPTHLIKTRGQQVTLRCSSQSGHNTVSWYQQALGQGPQFIFQYYREEENGRGNFPPRFSGLQFPNYSSELNVNALELDDSALYLCASSPGQGREKLFFGSGTQLSVL.

This chain joins TRBV6-6 and TRBJ2-2; D is possibly TRBD1 or TRBD2 (5 bases each). Trimming pared 4 bases from V and 8 bases from J, leaving 14 bases between. This CDR3 spans 14 amino acids. Germline V gene data show CDR1 as MNHNY and CDR2 as SVGAGI (reference sequence). CDR3 loop: CASSLVLGTGELFF. DNA for the CDR3: TGTGCCAGCAGTTTAGTTTTGGGGACGGGGGAGCTGTTTTTT.

The V call is TRBV5-1, the J call TRBJ2-2, with 7 bases aligning to TRBD2. V lost 4 bases to trimming and J lost 6 bases; unmatched junction nucleotides: 12. The CDR3 runs to 16 residues. CDR1 is SGHRS, CDR2 YFSETQ, per germline. CDR3 sequence reads: CASSPVGGLRSGELFF. As DNA, the CDR3 is TGCGCCAGCAGCCCGGTGGGAGGGCTAAGGTCCGGGGAGCTGTTTTTT.

This clone was seen more than once but under ten times. This rearrangement joins TRBV6-5 to TRBJ1-5, with D uncertain. V was pared by 6 bases and J by 7 bases, with 10 bases between. The CDR3 runs to 12 residues. CDR1 is MNHEY and CDR2 is SVGAGI in the germline V gene. The CDR3 sequence is CASRHPGQPQHF. CDR3 nucleotide sequence: TGTGCCAGCAGGCATCCAGGCCAGCCCCAGCATTTT.

The chain joins TRBV11-2 to TRBJ2-3, with D possibly called TRBD1 or TRBD2 (5 bases each). V was clipped by 5 bases and J by 0 bases, with 12 bases between them. This CDR3 region has 15 residues. Germline lookup yields CDR1 SGHAT and CDR2 FQNNGV. The CDR3: CASSRTGRSTDTQYF. The DNA for the CDR3 is TGTGCCAGCAGCCGCACGGGACGAAGCACAGATACGCAGTATTTT.

In its sample, this clone was seen many times. The V and J genes are TRBV15 and TRBJ1-2; 7 positions agree with TRBD1. Germline V gene sequence: CDR1 LNHNV, CDR2 YYDKDF (reference sequence). The CDR3 is 15 amino acids. The V and J ends lost 0 bases and 4 bases, in that order; junction bases with no gene match: 5. In DNA, the CDR3 is TGTGCCACCAGCAGAGAACAGGGGAGGATCTATGGCTACACCTTC. It translates to CATSREQGRIYGYTF.

This chain connects TRBV6-1 to TRBJ2-7, with TRBD2 matching 8 bases. This CDR3 is built from 14 residues. Per germline, CDR1 MNHNS and CDR2 SASEGT. V trimming: 10 bases; J trimming: 6 bases; junction bases outside the gene matches: 14. This CDR3 reads CAILPSGFDSEQYF. The CDR3 nucleotides read TGTGCCATCCTACCTAGCGGGTTCGATAGCGAGCAGTACTTC.

This chain uses TRBV5-1 with TRBJ2-5, with TRBD1 matching over 9 bases. Germline values: CDR1 SGHRS, CDR2 YFSETQ. The trim removed 3 bases at V and 3 bases at J, leaving 6 bases unmatched. The CDR3 length is 15 residues. CDR3 sequence (DNA): TGCGCCAGCAGCTCGGACAGGGGAATAGAAGAGACCCAGTACTTC. It encodes CASSSDRGIEETQYF.

This rearrangement joins TRBV5-1 to TRBJ1-1, with a weak D call TRBD1 (5 bases). The germline CDR1 and CDR2 sequences are SGHRS and YFSETQ. V gave up 5 bases and J gave up 1 base, with 9 bases separating them. CDR3 length: 13 residues. The CDR3 here is CASSFDRNTEAFF. The CDR3 DNA reads as TGCGCCAGCAGTTTCGACAGGAACACTGAAGCTTTCTTT.

This chain joins TRBV19 and TRBJ2-3; TRBD2 matches 7 bases. V lost 3 bases to trimming and J lost 2 bases; unmatched junction nucleotides: 5. Per germline, CDR1 LNHDA and CDR2 SQIVND (reference sequence). This CDR3 region has 15 residues. The chain's CDR3 is CASSMGGVYTDTQYF. CDR3 nucleotides: TGTGCCAGTAGTATGGGGGGGGTGTACACAGATACGCAGTATTTT.

The CDR3 here is CASSYNFPGYNEQFF. Written as DNA, the CDR3 is TGTGCCAGCAGTTACAACTTCCCAGGCTACAATGAGCAGTTCTTC. This chain links TRBV6-6 with TRBJ2-1, with D unclear. CDR1 is MNHNY and CDR2 is SVGAGI in the germline V gene (reference sequence). The CDR3 is 15 amino acids. The V and J ends lost 2 bases and 3 bases respectively, with 11 bases between them.

As to this clone: A read error may account for a junction end that differs from germline. V is TRBV7-7 and J is TRBJ2-5; no clear D. The CDR3 consists of 13 residues. From germline, CDR1 is SSHAT and CDR2 FNYEAQ (reference sequence). CDR3 region: CASSLVFQETQYF. The CDR3, as DNA: TGTGCTAGCAGCTTAGTATTCCAAGAGACCCAGTACTTC.

This rearrangement joins TRBV11-3 to TRBJ2-1; 10 nucleotides line up with TRBD2. CDR3 size: 14 residues. Germline V lookup: CDR1 SGHNT, CDR2 YENEEA. The V and J ends lost 9 bases and 7 bases, in that order; junction bases with no gene match: 9. The CDR3 is CASIGLAGANEQFF. In DNA form, the CDR3 reads TGTGCCAGTATCGGGCTAGCGGGAGCTAATGAGCAGTTCTTC. Combining the CDR3 with reference TRBV11-3 and TRBJ2-1 gives the whole variable domain EAGVVQSPRYKIIEKKQPVAFWCNPISGHNTLYWYLQNLGQGPELLIRYENEEAVDDSQLPKDRFSAERLKGVDSTLKIQPAELGDSAVYLCASIGLAGANEQFFGPGTRLTVL.

The chain recombines TRBV7-9 with TRBJ2-2; the match to TRBD2 covers 8 bases. CDR3 length: 16 residues. The ends lost 5 bases at V and 2 bases at J; junction bases unmatched: 7. Germline values: CDR1 SEHNR, CDR2 FQNEAQ (reference sequence). In DNA, the CDR3 is TGTGCCAGCAGCGACGTACTAGCGGCCAACACCGGGGAGCTGTTTTTT. Translated, it gives CASSDVLAANTGELFF. Based on the CDR3 plus reference TRBV7-9 and TRBJ2-2, the full variable domain is DTGVSQNPRHKITKRGQNVTFRCDPISEHNRLYWYRQTLGQGPEFLTYFQNEAQLEKSRLLSDRFSAERPKGSFSTLEIQRTEQGDSAMYLCASSDVLAANTGELFFGEGSRLTVL.

The chain uses TRBV7-9 and TRBJ1-1; D remains unclear. There are 13 residues in the CDR3. CDR1 SEHNR and CDR2 FQNEAQ come from the germline V gene (reference sequence). V lost 1 base and J 4 bases, leaving 7 bases between the germline ends. The CDR3 DNA is TGTGCCAGCAGCTTAGGCCGAGCCACTGAAGCTTTCTTT. Translated, it gives CASSLGRATEAFF.

The chain is built from TRBV5-1 and TRBJ1-1, with D possibly TRBD1 on 5 matching bases. The germline CDR1 and CDR2 sequences are SGHRS and YFSETQ. The CDR3 runs to 15 residues. The germline V and J ends were trimmed by 3 bases and 1 base, with 13 bases remaining between them. The CDR3: CASSYLQGGNTEAFF. The CDR3 DNA reads TGCGCCAGCAGCTACCTCCAGGGAGGGAACACTGAAGCTTTCTTT.

V and J are TRBV7-9 and TRBJ2-7; the D gene could be TRBD1 or TRBD2 (6 bases each). The CDR3 is 13 amino acids. Germline CDR1 and CDR2: SEHNR and FQNEAQ (reference sequence). Trimming removed 5 bases from V and 7 bases from J, with 15 bases in between. CDR3 loop: CASSLNGGQEQYF. In DNA form, the CDR3 reads TGTGCCAGCAGCCTTAATGGGGGGCAAGAGCAGTACTTC.